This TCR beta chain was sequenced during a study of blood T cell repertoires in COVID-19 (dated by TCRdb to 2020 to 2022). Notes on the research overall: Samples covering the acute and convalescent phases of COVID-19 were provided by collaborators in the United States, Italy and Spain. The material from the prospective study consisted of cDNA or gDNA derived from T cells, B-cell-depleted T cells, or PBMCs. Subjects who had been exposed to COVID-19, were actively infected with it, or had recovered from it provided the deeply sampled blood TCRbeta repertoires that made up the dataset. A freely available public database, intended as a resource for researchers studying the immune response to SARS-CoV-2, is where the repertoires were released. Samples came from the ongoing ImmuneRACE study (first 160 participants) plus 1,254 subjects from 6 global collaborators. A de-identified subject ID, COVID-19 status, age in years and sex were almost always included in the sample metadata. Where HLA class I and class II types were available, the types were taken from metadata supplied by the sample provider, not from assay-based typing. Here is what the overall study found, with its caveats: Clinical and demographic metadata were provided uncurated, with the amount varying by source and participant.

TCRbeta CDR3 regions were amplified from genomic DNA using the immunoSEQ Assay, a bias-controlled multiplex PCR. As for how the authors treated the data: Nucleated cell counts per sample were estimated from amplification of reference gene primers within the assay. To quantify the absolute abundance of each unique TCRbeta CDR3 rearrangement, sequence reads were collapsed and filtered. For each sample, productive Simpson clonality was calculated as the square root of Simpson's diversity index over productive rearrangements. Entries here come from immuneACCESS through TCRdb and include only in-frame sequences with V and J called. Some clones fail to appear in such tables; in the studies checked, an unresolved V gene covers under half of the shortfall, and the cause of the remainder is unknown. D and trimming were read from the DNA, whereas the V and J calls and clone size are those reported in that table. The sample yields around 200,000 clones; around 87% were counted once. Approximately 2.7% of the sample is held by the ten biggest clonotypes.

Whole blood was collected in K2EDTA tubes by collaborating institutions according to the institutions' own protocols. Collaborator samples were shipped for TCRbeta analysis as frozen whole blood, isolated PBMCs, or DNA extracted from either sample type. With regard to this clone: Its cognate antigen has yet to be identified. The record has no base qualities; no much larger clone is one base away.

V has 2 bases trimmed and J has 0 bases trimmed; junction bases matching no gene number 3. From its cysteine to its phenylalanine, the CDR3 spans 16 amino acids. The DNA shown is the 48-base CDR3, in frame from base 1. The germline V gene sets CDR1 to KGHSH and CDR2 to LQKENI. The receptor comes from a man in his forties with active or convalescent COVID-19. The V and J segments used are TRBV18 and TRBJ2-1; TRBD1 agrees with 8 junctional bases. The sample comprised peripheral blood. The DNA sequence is TGTGCCAGCTCACCATTGGGGACAGGCTCCTACAATGAGCAGTTCTTC. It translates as CASSPLGTGSYNEQFF.